Listed below are T cell receptor beta chains from one sample, sequenced in a study of shared clonotypes between healthy human individuals. Assay: immunoSEQ multiplex PCR; the TCRdb copy retains only in-frame clones and omits some. The sample records some 2.1 million clones, approximately 92% being singletons. Sequencing used naive CD8+ T cells from PBMCs. These receptors all stem from a man between 18 and 29 years old in good health. Some clones in this sample may be carry-over from other donors' samples. CDR3s include the opening cysteine and the closing phenylalanine or tryptophan. Fields, in order: clone size, J gene, CDR3 length, V gene, D gene, CDR3 protein, CDR3 DNA. D genes are given only for firm matches. Size is omitted from some rows. Given values are once, few, many or a class for expanded clones.

>once|TRBJ2-7|13|TRBV5-6|NA
CASSLVGPYEQYF
TGTGCCAGCAGCTTGGTAGGACCCTACGAGCAGTACTTC
>NA|TRBJ1-1|14|TRBV4-1|TRBD1
CASSQAGRGRVTFF
TGCGCCAGCAGCCAAGCGGGCAGGGGGCGCGTAACTTTCTTT
>NA|TRBJ2-3|16|TRBV9|NA
CASSVATTGRTDTQYF
TGTGCCAGCAGCGTAGCTACGACAGGCCGGACAGATACGCAGTATTTT
>once|TRBJ1-2|14|TRBV7-8|TRBD1
CASSWTGGSGGYTF
TGTGCCAGCAGCTGGACAGGGGGCTCGGGTGGCTACACCTTC
>few|TRBJ1-5|15|TRBV19|NA
CASSIAPYSNQPQHF
TGTGCCAGTAGTATAGCGCCATATAGCAATCAGCCCCAGCATTTT
>NA|TRBJ1-5|15|TRBV15|NA
CATSNNFNSNQPQHF
TGTGCCACCAGCAACAATTTCAATAGCAATCAGCCCCAGCATTTT
>NA|TRBJ2-7|15|TRBV27|NA
CASSLRGGSSYEQYF
TGTGCCAGCAGCCTAAGGGGGGGGAGCTCCTACGAGCAGTACTTC
>NA|TRBJ1-4|15|TRBV15|NA
CATSRETGTNEKLFF
TGTGCCACCAGCAGAGAAACAGGAACTAATGAAAAACTGTTTTTT
>NA|TRBJ2-1|17|TRBV9|TRBD2
CASSENPTSGMSNEQFF
TGTGCCAGCAGCGAAAATCCGACTAGCGGGATGTCCAATGAGCAGTTCTTC
>NA|TRBJ2-1|15|TRBV2|NA
CASSEWREGYNEQFF
TGTGCCAGCAGTGAATGGAGGGAAGGGTACAATGAGCAGTTCTTC
>NA|TRBJ2-5|13|TRBV7-7|NA
CASSRGAGETQYF
TGTGCCAGCAGCAGGGGGGCCGGGGAGACCCAGTACTTC
>few|TRBJ1-4|16|TRBV4-1|NA
CASSQDLGGEDEKLFF
TGCGCCAGCAGCCAAGATCTCGGGGGAGAGGATGAAAAACTGTTTTTT
>NA|TRBJ2-3|11|TRBV7-9|NA
CASVSTDTQYF
TGTGCCAGCGTCTCAACAGATACGCAGTATTTT
>NA|TRBJ2-2|14|TRBV7-3|NA
CASSLAGNTGELFF
TGTGCCAGCAGCTTAGCCGGTAACACCGGGGAGCTGTTTTTT
>NA|TRBJ2-7|16|TRBV4-3|TRBD2
CASSPGLAGGRYEQYF
TGCGCCAGCAGCCCCGGACTAGCGGGAGGGCGTTACGAGCAGTACTTC
>NA|TRBJ1-5|14|TRBV19|NA
CASSIRDRGQPQHF
TGTGCCAGTAGTATTAGGGACCGCGGTCAGCCCCAGCATTTT
>NA|TRBJ2-7|15|TRBV29-1|TRBD2
CSVRLLAGELYEQYF
TGCAGCGTCCGACTTCTAGCGGGAGAATTGTACGAGCAGTACTTC
>NA|TRBJ2-1|14|TRBV13|NA
CASSSSSSFNEQFF
TGTGCCAGCAGCTCCTCCTCTAGCTTCAATGAGCAGTTCTTC
>NA|TRBJ2-3|16|TRBV7-6|TRBD2
CASSTTSGIRTDTQYF
TGTGCCAGCAGCACCACTAGCGGGATTCGCACAGATACGCAGTATTTT
>once|TRBJ1-1|14|TRBV6-5|TRBD1
CASSSRQGPTEAFF
TGTGCCAGCAGTTCTCGACAGGGACCCACTGAAGCTTTCTTT
>NA|TRBJ1-1|15|TRBV27|NA
CASSSFGGPETEAFF
TGTGCCAGCAGTTCCTTCGGGGGCCCGGAGACTGAAGCTTTCTTT
>NA|TRBJ2-1|15|TRBV6-4|NA
CASSVAESSYNEQFF
TGTGCCAGCAGCGTAGCGGAGAGCTCCTACAATGAGCAGTTCTTC
>NA|TRBJ1-4|20|TRBV15|NA
CATSRGHRIDLGRTNEKLFF
TGTGCCACCAGCAGAGGCCACCGAATCGATCTGGGGCGAACTAATGAAAAACTGTTTTTT
>NA|TRBJ2-7|13|TRBV2|NA
CASTGGEIYEQYF
TGTGCCAGCACTGGGGGCGAAATCTACGAGCAGTACTTC
>NA|TRBJ2-1|17|TRBV15|TRBD2
CATSTPGTSVPVGEQFF
TGTGCCACCAGCACCCCCGGGACTAGTGTCCCAGTTGGTGAGCAGTTCTTC
>NA|TRBJ2-7|14|TRBV9|NA
CASSVGGGGYEQYF
TGTGCCAGCAGCGTTGGAGGGGGAGGCTACGAGCAGTACTTC
>NA|TRBJ2-5|14|TRBV19|NA
CASSPGPGGETQYF
TGTGCCAGTAGTCCGGGCCCAGGTGGAGAGACCCAGTACTTC
>NA|TRBJ2-7|15|TRBV4-1|NA
CASTGQGESSYEQYF
TGCGCCAGTACGGGACAAGGGGAAAGCTCCTACGAGCAGTACTTC
>NA|TRBJ2-1|14|TRBV19|TRBD2
CASSMLAGVNEQFF
TGTGCCAGTAGTATGTTAGCGGGAGTGAATGAGCAGTTCTTC
>NA|TRBJ1-1|14|TRBV9|TRBD1
CASSVAGGWTEAFF
TGTGCCAGCAGCGTTGCAGGGGGCTGGACTGAAGCTTTCTTT
>NA|TRBJ2-1|15|TRBV28|TRBD2
CASSLLSSGTGEQFF
TGTGCCAGCAGTTTATTGTCTAGCGGGACGGGAGAGCAGTTCTTC
>NA|TRBJ2-7|13|TRBV2|NA
CASSVGRDYEQYF
TGTGCCAGCAGTGTAGGCAGAGACTACGAGCAGTACTTC
>NA|TRBJ2-7|15|TRBV7-9|TRBD1
CASSLTGQPFYEQYF
TGTGCCAGCAGCCTAACGGGACAGCCGTTCTACGAGCAGTACTTC
>NA|TRBJ1-1|14|TRBV5-1|NA
CASSLERGGTEAFF
TGCGCCAGCAGCTTGGAAAGGGGAGGCACTGAAGCTTTCTTT
>NA|TRBJ2-7|16|TRBV5-6|NA
CASSLGNGIKLYEQYF
TGTGCCAGCAGCTTGGGAAACGGGATTAAGCTCTACGAGCAGTACTTC
>NA|TRBJ1-2|16|TRBV27|TRBD1
CASRPTTQGVNYGYTF
TGTGCCAGCAGGCCGACTACACAGGGGGTTAACTATGGCTACACCTTC
>NA|TRBJ1-3|13|TRBV2|TRBD1
CASVDRGPNTIYF
TGTGCCAGCGTCGACAGGGGTCCAAACACCATATATTTT
>NA|TRBJ2-1|13|TRBV10-3|TRBD1
CALQQGQGNEQFF
TGTGCCCTACAGCAGGGACAGGGCAATGAGCAGTTCTTC
>NA|TRBJ2-7|15|TRBV19|NA
CASSSPGDGPPGQYF
TGTGCCAGTAGTTCACCCGGGGACGGACCCCCGGGGCAGTACTTC
>NA|TRBJ2-2|14|TRBV25-1|NA
CASSESRDTGELFF
TGTGCCAGCAGTGAATCGAGGGATACCGGGGAGCTGTTTTTT
>NA|TRBJ1-2|12|TRBV29-1|NA
CSVDDPAGGYTF
TGCAGCGTTGACGACCCGGCGGGTGGCTACACCTTC